The T cell receptor beta chain described here comes from a study of blood T cell repertoires in COVID-19. Overall study context: T cells, B-cell-depleted T cells, or PBMCs supplied cDNA or gDNA.

Sequencing was performed with immunoSEQ multiplex PCR; in TCRdb, only in-frame clones are kept and a portion is missing. Among 350,000 to 450,000 clones listed, around 83% were seen once. The CDR3 is 11 residues long. Germline values: CDR1 LGHNT, CDR2 FRNRAP. V lost 3 bases and J lost 7, with 6 bases in between. This TCR derives from a woman aged 50 to 65 who had recovered from COVID-19. Sequenced input: PBMCs or T cells enriched from blood (not recorded which). The genes are TRBV12-5 and TRBJ1-1; D is unresolved. CDR3 region: CASGFGYEAFF. CDR3 bases: TGTGCTAGTGGTTTCGGTTATGAAGCTTTCTTT.